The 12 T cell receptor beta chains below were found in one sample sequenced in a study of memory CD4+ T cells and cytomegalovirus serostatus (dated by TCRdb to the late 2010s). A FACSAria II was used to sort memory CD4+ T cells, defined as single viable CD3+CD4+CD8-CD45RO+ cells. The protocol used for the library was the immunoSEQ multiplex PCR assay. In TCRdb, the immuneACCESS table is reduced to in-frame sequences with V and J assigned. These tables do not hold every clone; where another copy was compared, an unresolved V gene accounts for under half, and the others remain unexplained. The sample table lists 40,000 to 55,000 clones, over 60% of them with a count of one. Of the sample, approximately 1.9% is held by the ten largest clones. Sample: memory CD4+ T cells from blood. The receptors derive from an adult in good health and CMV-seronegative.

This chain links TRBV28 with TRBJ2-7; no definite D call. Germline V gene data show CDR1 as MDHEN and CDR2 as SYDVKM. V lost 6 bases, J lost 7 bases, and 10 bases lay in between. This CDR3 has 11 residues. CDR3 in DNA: TGTGCCAGCAGCGACCCAAGGGAGCAGTACTTC. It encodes CASSDPREQYF.

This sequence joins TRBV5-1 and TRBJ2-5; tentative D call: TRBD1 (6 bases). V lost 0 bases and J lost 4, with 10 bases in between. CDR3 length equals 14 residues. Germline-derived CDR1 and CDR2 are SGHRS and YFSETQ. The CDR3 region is CASSLGQGIETQYF. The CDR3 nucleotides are TGCGCCAGCAGCTTGGGGCAGGGGATAGAGACCCAGTACTTC.

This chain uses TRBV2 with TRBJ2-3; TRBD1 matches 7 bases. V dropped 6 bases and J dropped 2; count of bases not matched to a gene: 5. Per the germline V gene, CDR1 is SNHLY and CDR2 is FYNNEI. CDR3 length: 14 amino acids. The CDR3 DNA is TGTGCCAGCAGAGGGGACAGCCTCACAGATACGCAGTATTTT. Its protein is CASRGDSLTDTQYF.

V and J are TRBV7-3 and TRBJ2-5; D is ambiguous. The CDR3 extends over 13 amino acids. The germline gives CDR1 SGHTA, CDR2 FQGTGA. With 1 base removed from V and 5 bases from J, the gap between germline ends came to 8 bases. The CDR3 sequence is CASSLNSGETQYF. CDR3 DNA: TGTGCCAGCAGCTTAAACAGTGGGGAGACCCAGTACTTC.

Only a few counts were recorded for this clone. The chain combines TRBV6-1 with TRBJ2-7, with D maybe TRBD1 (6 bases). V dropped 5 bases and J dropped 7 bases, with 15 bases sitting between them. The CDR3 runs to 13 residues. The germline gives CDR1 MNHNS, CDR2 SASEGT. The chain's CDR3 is CASSFQGTVEQYF. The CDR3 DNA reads TGTGCCAGCAGTTTCCAGGGGACCGTGGAGCAGTACTTC.

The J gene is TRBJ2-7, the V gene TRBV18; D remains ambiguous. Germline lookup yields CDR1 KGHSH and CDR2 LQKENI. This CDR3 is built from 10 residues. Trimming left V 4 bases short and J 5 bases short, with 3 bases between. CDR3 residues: CASSLHEQYF. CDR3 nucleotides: TGTGCCAGCTCACTTCACGAGCAGTACTTC.

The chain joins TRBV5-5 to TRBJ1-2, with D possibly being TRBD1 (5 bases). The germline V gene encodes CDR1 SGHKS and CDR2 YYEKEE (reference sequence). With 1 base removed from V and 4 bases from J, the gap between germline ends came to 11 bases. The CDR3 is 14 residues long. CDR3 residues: CASSLPQGPYGYTF. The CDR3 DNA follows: TGTGCCAGCAGCTTGCCGCAGGGACCCTATGGCTACACCTTC. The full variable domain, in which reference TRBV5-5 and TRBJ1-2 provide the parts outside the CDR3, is DAGVTQSPTHLIKTRGQQVTLRCSPISGHKSVSWYQQVLGQGPQFIFQYYEKEERGRGNFPDRFSARQFPNYSSELNVNALLLGDSALYLCASSLPQGPYGYTFGSGTRLTVV.

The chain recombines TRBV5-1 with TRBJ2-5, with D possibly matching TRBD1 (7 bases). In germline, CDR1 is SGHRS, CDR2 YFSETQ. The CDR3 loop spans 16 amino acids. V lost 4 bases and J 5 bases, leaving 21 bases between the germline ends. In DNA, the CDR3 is TGCGCCAGCAGCATGGCCCCAGGGGGGCGGTCGGAGACCCAGTACTTC. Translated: CASSMAPGGRSETQYF.

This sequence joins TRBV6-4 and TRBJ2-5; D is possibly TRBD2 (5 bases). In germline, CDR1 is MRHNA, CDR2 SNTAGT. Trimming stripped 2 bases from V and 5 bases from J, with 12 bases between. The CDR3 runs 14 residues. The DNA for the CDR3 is TGTGCCAGCAGTGACATACTAGGGCGGGAGACCCAGTACTTC. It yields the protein CASSDILGRETQYF.

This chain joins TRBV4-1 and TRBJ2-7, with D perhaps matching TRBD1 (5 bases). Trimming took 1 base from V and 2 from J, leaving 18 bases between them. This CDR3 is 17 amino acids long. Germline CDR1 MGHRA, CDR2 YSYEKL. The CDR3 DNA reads TGCGCCAGCAGCCAAGCTGTTCGGCAGGGTCCACCCTACGAGCAGTACTTC. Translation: CASSQAVRQGPPYEQYF.

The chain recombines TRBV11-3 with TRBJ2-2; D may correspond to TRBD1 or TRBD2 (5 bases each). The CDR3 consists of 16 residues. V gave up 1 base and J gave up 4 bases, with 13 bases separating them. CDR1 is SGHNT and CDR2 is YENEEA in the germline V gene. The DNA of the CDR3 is TGTGCCAGCAGCTTAGGAGGGGTGAGGAGCACCGGGGAGCTGTTTTTT. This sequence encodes CASSLGGVRSTGELFF.

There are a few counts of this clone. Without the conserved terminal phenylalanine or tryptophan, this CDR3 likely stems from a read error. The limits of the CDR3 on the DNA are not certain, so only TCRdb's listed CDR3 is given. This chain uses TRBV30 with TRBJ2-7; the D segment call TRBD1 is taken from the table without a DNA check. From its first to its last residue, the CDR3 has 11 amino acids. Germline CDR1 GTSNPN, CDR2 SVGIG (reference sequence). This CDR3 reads CAWSVLGALRI.